This TCR beta chain derives from a study of spatial heterogeneity in lung cancer. As for the study in general: Detection consistently captured more beta-chain sequences than alpha-chain sequences. Study-wide points: In blood, ubiquitous expanded tumor TCRs appeared more at resection than follow-up.

This sample's time point: sample taken at primary tumor resection. TCRs were sequenced from unsorted whole RNA of tumor, nontumor lung or PBMC. A total of approximately 77 untreated early-stage non-small cell lung cancer patients served as donors. MiXCR was run by TCRdb on the 5' RACE reads, yielding one entry per CDR3 protein. The data hold approximately 52,000 distinct CDR3 sequences, with over 4.5% observed a single time. This CDR3 spans 12 amino acids. Trimming removed 6 bases from V and 4 bases from J, with 6 bases in between. Germline CDR1 and CDR2: MNHEY and SVGEGT. This clonotype was seen ten or more times. Its antigen is unidentified.

This clonotype originated in a male donor with early-stage non-small cell lung cancer. The sequenced sample was PBMCs, obtained at surgery. V and J are TRBV6-2 or TRBV6-3 and TRBJ1-4; D is perhaps TRBD1 (5 bases). Written as DNA, the CDR3 is TGTGCCAGCAGAGGGGATAATGAAAAACTGTTTTTT. This encodes CASRGDNEKLFF.